This T cell receptor (beta chain) was identified in a study of CD8+CD57+ T cells in acquired aplastic anemia. At the level of the study: The mean DNA yield obtained from sorted CD4+ and CD8+ cells came to 3 to 3.5 ug. Among healthy donors, CD4+ cells averaged about 10 million reads.

The V gene lost 3 bases and the J gene lost 5 bases, with 16 bases spanning the gap. In germline, CDR1 is SGHAT, CDR2 FQNNGV. The length of the CDR3 is 15 residues. Genomic DNA provided the template from which TCR beta VDJ and CDR3 profiles were obtained. TCRdb reprocessed the reads with MiXCR, giving one entry per CDR3 protein. The data contain about 210,000 distinct CDR3 sequences, 34% of them singletons. Findings and caveats of the study: Researchers report that around 29 CD8+ CDR3 sequences appeared in both patients and controls. Patients did not significantly differ from controls in CD8+ Simpson's diversity.

This clonotype showed up just a few times. Its antigen is not identified. The specimen sequenced was sorted CD4+, CD8+, or CD8+CD57+ T cells (not recorded which) from PBMCs. This TCR was recovered from a human donor in good health, serving as a control. The chain employs TRBV11-2 and TRBJ2-5, with D maybe TRBD2 (6 bases). In DNA form, the CDR3 reads TGTGCCAGCAGCTTGGAGGGGACGGGTTTGGAGACCCAGTACTTC. Its translation is CASSLEGTGLETQYF.